The 16 T cell receptor beta chains below all came from one sample that was sequenced in a study of cytomegalovirus exposure and HLA in healthy donors. The PCR made use of 60 Vbeta and 13 Jbeta primers. Clones were sequenced by immunoSEQ multiplex PCR, and TCRdb holds only the in-frame ones, with some missing. The sample holds 150,000 to 250,000 clones, 70% to 85% seen once. The sample consisted of PBMCs. The origin of the receptors is a boy between 2 and 10 years old in good health and CMV-seronegative.

The chain links TRBV2 to TRBJ1-4, with no clear D. Deletions cut 7 bases from V and 0 bases from J, with 12 bases between. CDR3 length: 15 residues. CDR1 and CDR2 from the germline V gene are SNHLY and FYNNEI. The CDR3 bases are TGTGCCAGCACGGAGGTAGTTGCAACTAATGAAAAACTGTTTTTT. This gives the protein CASTEVVATNEKLFF.

V usage is TRBV4-3 and J usage is TRBJ1-3; 9 bases align to TRBD1. V was clipped by 3 bases and J by 0 bases; unmatched bases: 3. From germline, CDR1 is LGHNA and CDR2 YSLEER. The CDR3 extends over 16 amino acids. The CDR3: CASSQGQGFSGNTIYF. CDR3 coding DNA: TGCGCCAGCAGCCAGGGACAGGGCTTCTCTGGAAACACCATATATTTT.

V and J are TRBV4-1 and TRBJ1-6, with a weak D call TRBD1 (5 bases). The germline V and J ends were trimmed by 4 bases and 5 bases, with 12 bases remaining between them. CDR1 and CDR2 (germline): MGHRA, YSYEKL. The CDR3 extends over 15 amino acids. CDR3 DNA: TGCGCCAGCAGCCTCGCAGGGCCAGATAATTCACCCCTCCACTTT. The encoded protein is CASSLAGPDNSPLHF.

This chain uses TRBV6-5 with TRBJ2-3, with 10 bases matching TRBD2. The CDR3 is 14 amino acids. CDR1 is MNHEY and CDR2 is SVGAGI in the germline V gene. The junction had 7 bases not matched to a gene; V was cut back by 5 bases and J by 8 bases. CDR3 loop: CASSLAGAGSTQYF. For the CDR3, the DNA is TGTGCCAGCAGTCTAGCGGGGGCAGGGAGTACGCAGTATTTT.

The V gene is TRBV9, the J gene TRBJ1-2, with D unresolved. The V gene's germline CDR1 is SGDLS and CDR2 YYNGEE. The CDR3 is 15 amino acids. Between the trimmed V and J ends, which lost 4 bases and 0 bases, there was a span of 13 bases. The CDR3: CASSPSGSPNYGYTF. CDR3 sequence (DNA): TGTGCCAGCAGCCCCTCTGGCAGTCCTAACTATGGCTACACCTTC.

This clone was seen a handful of times. The V gene is TRBV7-2, the J gene TRBJ2-7, with 10 bases matching TRBD1. The germline gives CDR1 SGHTA, CDR2 FQGNSA. CDR3 size: 14 residues. V lost 6 bases and J lost 7; bases outside the gene matches: 9. The CDR3 sequence: CASRSGTGAREQYF. In DNA, the CDR3 is TGTGCCAGCAGATCCGGGACAGGGGCTAGAGAGCAGTACTTC.

This chain connects TRBV7-9 to TRBJ2-3; D perhaps matches TRBD1 (6 bases). The CDR3 is made up of 16 amino acids. V shed 5 bases and J shed 2 bases, with 17 bases lying between them. Germline CDR1 and CDR2: SEHNR and FQNEAQ (reference sequence). Written as DNA, the CDR3 is TGTGCCAGCAGCCACAGGGCAGGGCGCTTCACAGATACGCAGTATTTT. It is translated as CASSHRAGRFTDTQYF.

Remarks on this clone: Other DNA sequences from this sample encode an identical CDR3 as well. The V and J genes are TRBV9 and TRBJ2-1; 14 nucleotides agree with TRBD2. V lost 0 bases and J lost 3; bases outside the gene matches: 2. The CDR3 totals 17 residues. From germline, CDR1 is SGDLS and CDR2 YYNGEE. The CDR3 DNA reads TGTGCCAGCAGCGTAGGAGGGACTAGCGGGGGCTACAATGAGCAGTTCTTC. This codes for CASSVGGTSGGYNEQFF.

This sequence joins TRBV19 and TRBJ1-4, with no clear D. Germline assignment: CDR1 LNHDA and CDR2 SQIVND (reference sequence). Trimming took 2 bases from V and 5 from J, leaving 6 bases between them. The CDR3 contains 13 residues. CDR3 region: CASSIRRNEKLFF. The CDR3 DNA follows: TGTGCCAGTAGTATAAGGAGAAATGAAAAACTGTTTTTT.

The chain links TRBV7-2 to TRBJ2-1; D is uncertain. The CDR3 spans 14 residues. Trimming removed 3 bases from V and 2 bases from J, with 8 bases in between. Germline CDR1 is SGHTA and CDR2 is FQGNSA. CDR3 nucleotides: TGTGCCAGCAGCTTCGGCAGGACCTACAATGAGCAGTTCTTC. Its translation: CASSFGRTYNEQFF.

This clone has more than one count but fewer than ten. This sequence joins TRBV5-1 and TRBJ2-3; maybe TRBD1 (5 bases). V lost 5 bases and J 2 bases, leaving 18 bases between the germline ends. This CDR3 is 16 amino acids long. Per germline, CDR1 SGHRS and CDR2 YFSETQ. The CDR3 sequence: CASRKHLDSPTDTQYF. DNA of the CDR3: TGCGCCAGCAGAAAGCATCTTGACAGCCCCACAGATACGCAGTATTTT.

The chain links TRBV5-4 to TRBJ2-3; weak D call: TRBD1 (5 bases). Looked up from germline, CDR1 is SGHNT and CDR2 is YYREEE (reference sequence). CDR3 size: 14 residues. The V gene lost 0 bases and the J gene lost 6 bases, with 11 bases spanning the gap. This CDR3 reads CASSLGRWGDTQYF. For the CDR3, the DNA is TGTGCCAGCAGCTTGGGGAGATGGGGCGATACGCAGTATTTT. The complete variable domain, with remaining parts taken from reference TRBV5-4 and TRBJ2-3, reads ETGVTQSPTHLIKTRGQQVTLRCSSQSGHNTVSWYQQALGQGPQFIFQYYREEENGRGNFPPRFSGLQFPNYSSELNVNALELDDSALYLCASSLGRWGDTQYFGPGTRLTVL.

This clone was counted between two and nine times. V gene TRBV4-2 combines with J gene TRBJ1-1, with D perhaps matching TRBD1 (5 bases). The CDR3 is 17 residues long. The germline V and J ends were trimmed by 0 bases and 1 base, with 15 bases remaining between them. CDR1 and CDR2 from the germline V gene are LGHNA and YNFKEQ. This chain's CDR3 is CASSQDGFGRANTEAFF. The CDR3 bases are TGTGCCAGCAGCCAAGATGGGTTTGGCAGGGCGAACACTGAAGCTTTCTTT.

In this sample, this clone turned up a few times. The V gene is TRBV5-4, the J gene TRBJ1-2; unclear D gene. Germline CDR1 reads SGHNT; CDR2 reads YYREEE (reference sequence). The CDR3 contains 16 residues. V was pared by 4 bases and J by 0 bases, with 16 bases between. CDR3 bases: TGTGCCAGCAGCCCCGACACTAGTCCGACTAACTATGGCTACACCTTC. The encoded protein is CASSPDTSPTNYGYTF.

V is TRBV18 and J is TRBJ1-5; D not resolved. Germline V lookup: CDR1 KGHSH, CDR2 LQKENI. Trimming stripped 6 bases from V and 1 base from J, with 16 bases between. The CDR3 spans 16 residues. The CDR3 reads CASSAGGQLSNQPQHF. The CDR3 bases are TGTGCCAGCTCGGCAGGTGGCCAGTTAAGCAATCAGCCCCAGCATTTT.

The V gene is TRBV7-2, the J gene TRBJ2-1; 8 nucleotides line up with TRBD1. The CDR3 loop spans 13 amino acids. With 4 bases clipped from V and 14 bases from J, the junction kept 10 bases outside the gene matches. The V gene's germline CDR1 is SGHTA and CDR2 FQGNSA. DNA of the CDR3: TGTGCCAGCAGCTCCGTCGGGGCAGGGGGCGAGTTCTTC. Its protein is CASSSVGAGGEFF.